This TCR beta chain was recovered during a study of CD8+CD57+ T cells in acquired aplastic anemia. Study background: The average for DNA from sorted CD4+ and CD8+ cells was roughly 3 ug. Where healthy donors were concerned, CD4+ cells averaged roughly 11 million reads. Points from the study as a whole: In common between the patients and the controls were approximately 28 CD8+ CDR3 sequences. Between the patient and control groups, CD8+ Simpson's diversity did not differ significantly.

Comments on this clonotype: Its antigen is undetermined.

Germline V CDR1 and CDR2: WNHNN, SYGVQD (reference sequence). The V end lost 5 bases, the J end lost 5 bases, and 16 bases lay between the germline ends. This CDR3 is 15 amino acids long. The study profiled TCR beta VDJ and CDR3 using genomic DNA as template. In TCRdb, the reads were re-called with MiXCR into one record per CDR3 protein. The sample consists of 400,000 to 450,000 distinct CDR3 sequences, 65% to 75% of them appearing once. Sequencing input: sorted CD4+, CD8+, or CD8+CD57+ T cells (not recorded which) from PBMCs. This receptor was taken from a human donor in good health, serving as a control. The gene calls are TRBV10-1 and TRBJ1-5; D is perhaps TRBD1 (5 bases). This chain's CDR3 is CASSLQVGGYQPQHF. In DNA, the CDR3 is TGCGCCAGCAGTTTGCAAGTTGGGGGGTATCAGCCCCAGCATTTT.